A selection of T cell receptor beta chains follows, all from one sample in a study of T-cell memory formation after mild COVID-19. TCRdb re-derived calls from the 5' RACE reads in MiXCR, one entry per CDR3 protein. The sample holds 140,000 or so distinct CDR3 sequences, 5.5% to 7% seen once. Sequences were obtained from PBMCs or a T cell subset sorted from them (not recorded which). All receptors derive from an adult woman who had mild COVID-19 (a few samples of this study predate the infection). Cell type and time point are not known. Each CDR3 is given with its conserved first and last residue. A D gene is named only where the DNA matches it firmly. Some rows mark clone size as missing; the rest say once, few, many or name a class of expanded clone.

CDR3nt,CDR3aa,d_gene,j_gene,v_gene,abundance
TGTGCCTGGAGTTCAACCTTTTCGAGCTCCTACGAGCAGTACTTC,CAWSSTFSSSYEQYF,.,TRBJ2-7,TRBV30,few
TGTGCCAGCAGCTCGGGACCCTCCAGCGGGGAGCTGTTTTTT,CASSSGPSSGELFF,.,TRBJ2-2,TRBV7-2,many
TGTGCCACCAGTGATTCCCCGGGGGCTAGCGATGAGCAGTTCTTC,CATSDSPGASDEQFF,.,TRBJ2-1,TRBV24-1,few
TGTGCCTGGAGGCAACAGGGGATCAAGCCTGAAGCTTTCTTT,CAWRQQGIKPEAFF,TRBD1,TRBJ1-1,TRBV30,.
TGTGCCAGCAGCTTAAGGACAAACGAAAAACTGTTTTTT,CASSLRTNEKLFF,.,TRBJ1-4,TRBV7-2,few
TGTGCCAGCAGCTTTTCGGAGGGACAGGGATCCTACGAGCAGTACTTC,CASSFSEGQGSYEQYF,TRBD1,TRBJ2-7,TRBV5-4,.
TGTGCCAGCTCACCACCCACTTGGAGCGAGCAGTTCTTC,CASSPPTWSEQFF,.,TRBJ2-1,TRBV18,few
TGCGCCAGCAGCCAAGGGTCGACTAGCGGGAGCTACGAGCAGTACTTC,CASSQGSTSGSYEQYF,TRBD2,TRBJ2-7,TRBV4-3,many
TGTGCCAGCAGCTTACAGGGCGGCGCGAACACCGGGGAGCTGTTTTTT,CASSLQGGANTGELFF,.,TRBJ2-2,TRBV5-5,many
TGTGCCAGCAGCCCGACTAGCGGGAGGGCCAGAGATACGCAGTATTTT,CASSPTSGRARDTQYF,TRBD2,TRBJ2-3,TRBV4-2,many
TGTGCCAGCAGCGTGGCGAGATGGGGAGCTTTCTTT,CASSVARWGAFF,.,TRBJ1-1,TRBV12-3/TRBV12-4,many
TGTGCCAGCAGCGCCCGGACAGGGGACAGCTGGGATGAGCAGTTCTTC,CASSARTGDSWDEQFF,TRBD1,TRBJ2-1,TRBV9,many
TGTGCCAGCAGCTTATTTGGGACTAGCCGGGATACGCAGTATTTT,CASSLFGTSRDTQYF,TRBD2,TRBJ2-3,TRBV7-3,few
TGTGCCAGCAGCCTCGAGGGGGGGCGAGGTGCCGAGCAGTACTTC,CASSLEGGRGAEQYF,.,TRBJ2-7,TRBV7-9,many
TGTGCCACCAGTCAGCGGGTTAGCACAGATACGCAGTATTTT,CATSQRVSTDTQYF,.,TRBJ2-3,TRBV15,few
TGTGCCAGCAGCCAAGAAGCGGTCCCGGGACAGGGGTCCGGGGAGCTGTTTTTT,CASSQEAVPGQGSGELFF,TRBD1,TRBJ2-2,TRBV4-2,.
TGTGCCAGCAGCACACAGAAGGGGGTCGGGGAGCTGTTTTTT,CASSTQKGVGELFF,.,TRBJ2-2,TRBV11-2,many
TGCAGTGCTAGAAAGTCGGGGACTGAAGCTTTCTTT,CSARKSGTEAFF,.,TRBJ1-1,TRBV20-1,many
TGCAGTGCTAGTGGTGGGGCTGGGGCCAACGTCCTGACTTTC,CSASGGAGANVLTF,.,TRBJ2-6,TRBV20-1,.
TGTGCCAGCAGTCTTGCGACTAGTGCCCTGTATTTT,CASSLATSALYF,.,TRBJ2-3,TRBV12-3/TRBV12-4,many
TGTGCCAGCAGAGTTTCCCTTCGGGATGAGCAGTTCTTC,CASRVSLRDEQFF,.,TRBJ2-1,TRBV12-3/TRBV12-4,few
TGCAGCGTTAGCGGGAGGGCCACCTACGAGCAGTACTTC,CSVSGRATYEQYF,TRBD2,TRBJ2-7,TRBV29-1,few
TGTGCCAGCAGCTTACCCGGGACAGGCTCACCCCTCCACTTT,CASSLPGTGSPLHF,TRBD1,TRBJ1-6,TRBV7-6,few
TGTGCCAGCAGTGACCTGCGGGGCAAGGCGTACAATGAGCAGTTCTTC,CASSDLRGKAYNEQFF,.,TRBJ2-1,TRBV2,many
TGTGCCAGCAGCCAAGCCCCGGGACTAGCGGGAGGGCCCTACAATGAGCAGTTCTTC,CASSQAPGLAGGPYNEQFF,TRBD2,TRBJ2-1,TRBV3-1,few
TGTGCCAGCACCATGGGGGGGTTCCACGAGCAGTACTTC,CASTMGGFHEQYF,TRBD2,TRBJ2-7,TRBV12-3/TRBV12-4,many
TGTGCCAGCAGCCCGGGGTTGACGGGACAGGGCGCAAATGAGCAGTTCTTC,CASSPGLTGQGANEQFF,TRBD1,TRBJ2-1,TRBV7-6,.
TGTGCCAGCAGCTTAGTTATGGGGCTAGCGGGAGGACCTAGCTCCTACAATGAGCAGTTCTTC,CASSLVMGLAGGPSSYNEQFF,TRBD2,TRBJ2-1,TRBV7-2,many
TGTGCCAGCAGCCAGGGACAGGGGCGCACAGATACGCAGTATTTT,CASSQGQGRTDTQYF,TRBD1,TRBJ2-3,TRBV12-3/TRBV12-4,.
TGTGCCAGCAGTTTAGCGCTATTGGGGATAAACGAGCAGTTCTTC,CASSLALLGINEQFF,.,TRBJ2-1,TRBV12-3/TRBV12-4,many
TGTGCCAGTACACCGCGGGATTCCTCTAATGAAAAACTGTTTTTT,CASTPRDSSNEKLFF,.,TRBJ1-4,TRBV19,few
TGCGCCAGCAGCTTGAGTCCCGGCAATCAGCCCCAGCATTTT,CASSLSPGNQPQHF,.,TRBJ1-5,TRBV5-1,many
TGTGCCACCAGCAGACAATACAGGGCGGGGGGAAATGAGCAGTTCTTC,CATSRQYRAGGNEQFF,TRBD2,TRBJ2-1,TRBV15,many
TGTGCCAGCAGTTTAGCGGGAGGGGCCTACAATGAGCAGTTCTTC,CASSLAGGAYNEQFF,TRBD2,TRBJ2-1,TRBV27,few
TGTGCCAGCAGCTCGTTACAGGGGTACCACAATGAGCAGTTCTTC,CASSSLQGYHNEQFF,TRBD1,TRBJ2-1,TRBV7-2,.
TGTGCCAGCAGCTTAGGGAGCGGCTATGGCTACACCTTC,CASSLGSGYGYTF,.,TRBJ1-2,TRBV7-3,few
TGCAGTGCTAGGATTAGCGGGAGGGCCGATAAAAACATTCAGTACTTC,CSARISGRADKNIQYF,TRBD2,TRBJ2-4,TRBV20-1,few
TGCGCCAGCAGTTCCCCAGACAACGGAGAGACCCAGTACTTC,CASSSPDNGETQYF,.,TRBJ2-5,TRBV5-1,many
TGTGCCAGCAGCTTAGTGGGAGGTGGGACCTACAATGAGCAGTTCTTC,CASSLVGGGTYNEQFF,.,TRBJ2-1,TRBV7-2,many
TGTGCCAGCTCACCACAGGGAAATGAAAAACTGTTTTTT,CASSPQGNEKLFF,.,TRBJ1-4,TRBV18,few
TGCAGCGTTGATGGGGCTCAGGCAGTTAGCCTCTATGGCTACACCTTC,CSVDGAQAVSLYGYTF,.,TRBJ1-2,TRBV29-1,.
TGTGCAAGTCGCCCCAGCGTCCCCCTAGGAGAGCAGTACTTC,CASRPSVPLGEQYF,.,TRBJ2-7,TRBV12-2,.
TGCGCCAGCCCCCAGACAGTCAGGAAGTACTTC,CASPQTVRKYF,.,TRBJ2-7,TRBV5-1,many
TGTGCCAGCAGCTCCACCCATCCGGGACAGGGAACAGGCGAGCAGTACTTC,CASSSTHPGQGTGEQYF,TRBD1,TRBJ2-7,TRBV7-9,many
TGTGCCAGCAGTTTACAGGGGGGGGAGACCCAGTACTTC,CASSLQGGETQYF,.,TRBJ2-5,TRBV12-3/TRBV12-4,many
TGCGCCAGCAGCGGCCTAGCGGGGGGGCCCGGGGAGCTGTTTTTT,CASSGLAGGPGELFF,TRBD2,TRBJ2-2,TRBV5-1,few